These T cell receptor beta chains were read from a single sample in a study of blood T cell repertoires in COVID-19. Sequencing used immunoSEQ multiplex PCR; TCRdb keeps in-frame clones, though not all of them. Among 270,000 or so clones listed, about 80% were seen once. Sequenced input: PBMCs or T cells enriched from blood (not recorded which). The receptors stem from a man in his fifties who had recovered from COVID-19. Both conserved end residues are part of each CDR3. A D gene is named only where the DNA matches it firmly. Size is omitted from some rows. Given values are once, few, many or a class for expanded clones.

j_call | d_call | v_call | clone_size | cdr3_nt | cdr3_aa
TRBJ2-7 | . | TRBV3-1/TRBV3-2 | . | TGTGCCAGCAGCCAAGTGTCGGGGAACTCCTACGAGCAGTACTTC | CASSQVSGNSYEQYF
TRBJ2-3 | . | TRBV19 | . | TGTGCCATAGGAGGACTCGGGCCGCAGTATTTT | CAIGGLGPQYF
TRBJ1-1 | TRBD1 | TRBV5-1 | . | TGCGCCAGCAGCTTAACAGGGGATAAGGCTGAAGCTTTCTTT | CASSLTGDKAEAFF
TRBJ2-7 | TRBD2 | TRBV6-2/TRBV6-3 | . | TGTGCCAGCAGTACGGGACTAAATTACGAGCAGTACTTC | CASSTGLNYEQYF
TRBJ2-7 | . | TRBV6-5 | . | TGTGCCAGCAGTTACTCGAAATCAGACAGGAACGAGCAGTACTTC | CASSYSKSDRNEQYF
TRBJ2-2 | . | TRBV30 | . | TGTGCCTGGAGTGTACAGGCAGGGACTAACACCGGGGAGCTGTTTTTT | CAWSVQAGTNTGELFF
TRBJ1-2 | . | TRBV18 | few | TGTGCCAGCTCACCACTGGAGAGGGCTTACTATGGCTACACCTTC | CASSPLERAYYGYTF
TRBJ1-4 | TRBD1 | TRBV27 | . | TGTGCCAGCAGTCCGGGACAGGGCAGAAAACTGTTTTTT | CASSPGQGRKLFF
TRBJ2-1 | TRBD2 | TRBV9 | . | TGTGCCAGCAGCGTTAGCGGGGGGGCTAACAATGAGCAGTTCTTC | CASSVSGGANNEQFF
TRBJ2-1 | . | TRBV7-2 | . | TGTGCCAGCAGCTTAGATTGGGAGGTTTACAATGAGCAGTTCTTC | CASSLDWEVYNEQFF
TRBJ1-1 | TRBD1 | TRBV7-3 | . | TGTGCCAGCAGCCCGGGGACAGGGTCGCCTGAAGCTTTCTTT | CASSPGTGSPEAFF
TRBJ2-5 | TRBD2 | TRBV9 | . | TGTGCCAGCATGAGTACTTTAGCTAGCGGGGGGAATCAAGAGACCCAGTACTTC | CASMSTLASGGNQETQYF
TRBJ1-6 | . | TRBV2 | . | TGTGCCAGCACTCGACAGCCGGCTTCACCCCTCCACTTT | CASTRQPASPLHF
TRBJ1-4 | . | TRBV5-1 | . | TGCGCCAGCAGCCGGACATCGGGTAATGAAAAACTGTTTTTT | CASSRTSGNEKLFF
TRBJ2-1 | TRBD2 | TRBV6-5 | . | TGTGCCAGCAGTTATCCTAGCGGGAGCTCCTACAATGAGCAGTTCTTC | CASSYPSGSSYNEQFF
TRBJ2-6 | . | TRBV12-3/TRBV12-4 | . | TGTGCCAGCAGCCCCCTGTCCGTCCTGACTTTC | CASSPLSVLTF
TRBJ1-4 | . | TRBV6-2/TRBV6-3 | . | TGTGCCAGCAGCCGGTGGGGCCCTGTTGAAAAACTGTTTTTT | CASSRWGPVEKLFF
TRBJ2-3 | TRBD2 | TRBV27 | . | TGTGCCAGCAGGAGGGATGGGGGACTAGGGGGTTCGCCGCAGTATTTT | CASRRDGGLGGSPQYF
TRBJ2-1 | TRBD1 | TRBV9 | few | TGTGCCAGCAGCCTACGGACAGGGGCAAATGAGCAGTTCTTC | CASSLRTGANEQFF
TRBJ2-7 | TRBD2 | TRBV6-2/TRBV6-3 | . | TGTGCCAGCAGTGTAGGCCTAGCGGGGATCTACGAGCAGTACTTC | CASSVGLAGIYEQYF
TRBJ2-2 | . | TRBV4-1 | . | TGCGCCAGCAGCCCCCCGCTACGTAACACCGGGGAGCTGTTTTTT | CASSPPLRNTGELFF
TRBJ2-2 | TRBD2 | TRBV6-5 | . | TGTGCCAGCAAGCGGGAGACCGGGGAGCTGTTTTTT | CASKRETGELFF
TRBJ2-5 | TRBD2 | TRBV9 | . | TGTGCCAGCAGCCCTGGGACGGGACTACAAGAGACCCAGTACTTC | CASSPGTGLQETQYF
TRBJ2-1 | TRBD2 | TRBV15 | . | TGTGCCACCAGCAGAGAAATATTGGCTAGCGGGGGGTGGAATGAGCAGTTCTTC | CATSREILASGGWNEQFF
TRBJ2-5 | TRBD1 | TRBV24-1 | . | TGTGCCACCAGTGTTACACAGGGGGCTCAAGAGACCCAGTACTTC | CATSVTQGAQETQYF
TRBJ1-3 | . | TRBV5-4 | . | TGTGCCAGCAGCACCGCGGGGTTCTCGGGAAACACCATATATTTT | CASSTAGFSGNTIYF
TRBJ2-1 | TRBD2 | TRBV5-4 | once | TGTGCCAGCAGCTTGCAGCGGGGGGGTATCCACAATGAGCAGTTCTTC | CASSLQRGGIHNEQFF
TRBJ1-4 | . | TRBV27 | . | TGTGCCAGCAGTTTAAGAAGGGGTGCTAATGAAAAACTGTTTTTT | CASSLRRGANEKLFF
TRBJ1-5 | . | TRBV10-3 | once | TGTGCCATCAGTGAGGGGGGGAATCGCAATCAGCCCCAGCATTTT | CAISEGGNRNQPQHF
TRBJ2-5 | . | TRBV11-2 | . | TGTGCCAGCAGCTTAATGGGGCGGGGACAAGAGACCCAGTACTTC | CASSLMGRGQETQYF
TRBJ2-5 | TRBD2 | TRBV27 | . | TGTGCCAGCAGTCTAGTAGCGGGGGGAGGAGAGACCCAGTACTTC | CASSLVAGGGETQYF
TRBJ2-1 | TRBD2 | TRBV2 | few | TGTGCCAGCCAGCGGGAACGATACAATGAGCAGTTCTTC | CASQRERYNEQFF
TRBJ1-3 | TRBD1 | TRBV19 | few | TGTGCCAGTAGCGTGGGACAGGTTCCGCCATATTTT | CASSVGQVPPYF
TRBJ2-7 | . | TRBV27 | . | TGTGCCAGCAGTTCCCCTTTAGCCTACGAGCAGTACTTC | CASSSPLAYEQYF
TRBJ1-1 | TRBD1 | TRBV29-1 | . | TGCAGCGTCGCGGGACAGCTGAACACTGAAGCTTTCTTT | CSVAGQLNTEAFF
TRBJ2-5 | TRBD2 | TRBV6-2/TRBV6-3 | . | TGTGCCAGCAGTTACGGCAGGGTAGTAGCGGGGGCTGGGGAGACCCAGTACTTC | CASSYGRVVAGAGETQYF
TRBJ1-2 | . | TRBV3-1/TRBV3-2 | once | TGTGCCAGCAGCCAAGAAACAGGGAGCTATGGCTACACCTTC | CASSQETGSYGYTF
TRBJ2-6 | TRBD1 | TRBV6-4 | once | TGTGCCAGGGGGGACAGGGCAACTGGGGCCAACGTCCTGACTTTC | CARGDRATGANVLTF
TRBJ2-3 | TRBD2 | TRBV18 | . | TGTGCCAGCTCACTCGGGACTAGCGGGAGCACAGATACGCAGTATTTT | CASSLGTSGSTDTQYF
TRBJ1-6 | . | TRBV15 | . | TGTGCCACCAGCAGAGAGAGGCAGAGCTCCTATAATTCACCCCTCCACTTT | CATSRERQSSYNSPLHF
TRBJ2-7 | TRBD1 | TRBV19 | . | TGTGCCAGTAGCCGATCGACAGGGGACACACTCTCCTACGAGCAGTACTTC | CASSRSTGDTLSYEQYF
TRBJ1-1 | . | TRBV6-4 | . | TGTGCCAGCTCTTCGACAAAGAACACTGAAGCTTTCTTT | CASSSTKNTEAFF
TRBJ1-2 | TRBD1 | TRBV4-1 | . | TGCGCCAGCAGCCAAGATGTGAGACAGGGGTACACCTTC | CASSQDVRQGYTF
TRBJ2-1 | . | TRBV5-1 | . | TGCGCCAGCAGCTTGGGACTAAACCACAATGAGCAGTTCTTC | CASSLGLNHNEQFF
TRBJ2-7 | TRBD1 | TRBV10-3 | few | TGTGCCATCATAGCAGCGGACAGGGGATCCTACGAGCAGTACTTC | CAIIAADRGSYEQYF
TRBJ2-7 | TRBD1 | TRBV5-5 | once | TGTGCCAGCAGCACACAGGGGGCCGCGTTTAGGCAGTACTTC | CASSTQGAAFRQYF
TRBJ2-6 | . | TRBV19 | . | TGTGCCAGTAAAGAGGGTACCGGGGCCAACGTCCTGACTTTC | CASKEGTGANVLTF
TRBJ2-5 | TRBD1 | TRBV5-1 | once | TGCGCCAGCTCCCGGCAGGGACAGGAAGAGACCCAGTACTTC | CASSRQGQEETQYF
TRBJ2-6 | . | TRBV9 | . | TGTGCCAGCAGCAGGGAGCCTGGTACTGGGGCCAACGTCCTGACTTTC | CASSREPGTGANVLTF
TRBJ1-1 | TRBD1 | TRBV5-4 | . | TGTGCCAGCAGCTCGACAGGGGAAGCTTTCTTT | CASSSTGEAFF
TRBJ1-4 | . | TRBV4-3 | . | TGCGCCAGCAGCCAAGATACCGGGGGTTATGAAAAACTGTTTTTT | CASSQDTGGYEKLFF
TRBJ1-6 | . | TRBV30 | . | TGTGCCTGGAGTGTAGGAGCACCCTTAGGCTCCTATAATTCACCCCTCCACTTT | CAWSVGAPLGSYNSPLHF